Listed below are T cell receptor beta chains from one sample, sequenced in a study of regulatory T cells in long-lasting Graves disease. One entry per CDR3 protein, called by TCRdb with MiXCR from the multiplex PCR reads. The sample shows 520,000 or so distinct CDR3 sequences, more than 10% of them seen only once. The same data also went into a second study, on T cells in Graves' hyperthyroidism and ophthalmopathy.

Material: peripheral blood mononuclear cells (PBMCs), obtained at new diagnosis, from a patient treated with antithyroid drugs. Receptors originate from a woman aged 25 to 39 with Graves disease. The CDR3 runs from the conserved cysteine through the conserved F or W.

v_call: TRBV15; j_call: TRBJ2-7; cdr3_aa: CATSRERTASYEQYF
v_call: TRBV29-1; j_call: TRBJ1-2; cdr3_aa: CSGRTGGSYGYTF
v_call: TRBV7-9; j_call: TRBJ2-1; cdr3_aa: CASSGEGQGAYNEQFF
v_call: TRBV7-2; j_call: TRBJ2-2; cdr3_aa: CASSLALAGAPGELFF
v_call: TRBV29-1; j_call: TRBJ2-7; cdr3_aa: CSVGTGVPYEQYF
v_call: TRBV27; j_call: TRBJ2-5; cdr3_aa: CASRFSGSQETQYF
v_call: TRBV19; j_call: TRBJ1-1; cdr3_aa: CAGSPGRVNTEAFF
v_call: TRBV4-1; j_call: TRBJ2-1; cdr3_aa: CASSQFRGPYNEQFF
v_call: TRBV19; j_call: TRBJ2-7; cdr3_aa: CASSATGRMHEQYF
v_call: TRBV30; j_call: TRBJ1-1; cdr3_aa: CAWSVRQRNTEAFF
v_call: TRBV20-1; j_call: TRBJ2-1; cdr3_aa: CSAPTSGDYNEQFF